These 3 T cell receptor beta chains came from one sample sequenced in a study of T-cell memory formation after mild COVID-19. TCRdb re-called the 5' RACE reads with MiXCR, one entry per CDR3 protein. Of about 100,000 distinct CDR3 sequences in the sample, around 10% were seen once. Material for sequencing was PBMCs or a T cell subset sorted from them (not recorded which). Receptor source: a man in his late teens or twenties who had mild COVID-19 (a few samples of this study predate the infection). Cell type and time point are not known.

The V gene is TRBV7-9, the J gene TRBJ1-1, with D possibly TRBD1 on 5 matching bases. There are 15 residues in the CDR3. Per germline, CDR1 SEHNR and CDR2 FQNEAQ (reference sequence). Trimming took 2 bases from V and 3 from J, leaving 13 bases between them. CDR3 nucleotide sequence: TGTGCCAGCAGCTTAACTGCCAGGGAACACACTGAAGCTTTCTTT. Protein sequence: CASSLTAREHTEAFF.

The table lists this clonotype with a few counts. The chain has TRBV19 and TRBJ2-4; 10 bases fit TRBD1. Germline V CDR1 and CDR2: LNHDA, SQIVND (reference sequence). This CDR3 spans 16 amino acids. Losses at the gene ends were 8 bases for V and 2 bases for J; bases not matched to a gene: 9. CDR3 region: CASAVPGQGSKNIQYF. CDR3 sequence (DNA): TGTGCCAGTGCCGTCCCGGGACAGGGGTCCAAAAACATTCAGTACTTC.

In its sample, this clonotype was seen a few times. The rearrangement links TRBV7-9 to TRBJ2-3; 8 bases agree with TRBD2. Germline V gene lookup returns CDR1 SEHNR and CDR2 FQNEAQ (reference sequence). The CDR3 sequence is 16 residues long. The V and J ends lost 4 bases and 2 bases, in that order; junction bases with no gene match: 8. CDR3 region: CASSWGPGGNTDTQYF. CDR3 bases: TGTGCCAGCAGCTGGGGGCCGGGGGGGAACACAGATACGCAGTATTTT.